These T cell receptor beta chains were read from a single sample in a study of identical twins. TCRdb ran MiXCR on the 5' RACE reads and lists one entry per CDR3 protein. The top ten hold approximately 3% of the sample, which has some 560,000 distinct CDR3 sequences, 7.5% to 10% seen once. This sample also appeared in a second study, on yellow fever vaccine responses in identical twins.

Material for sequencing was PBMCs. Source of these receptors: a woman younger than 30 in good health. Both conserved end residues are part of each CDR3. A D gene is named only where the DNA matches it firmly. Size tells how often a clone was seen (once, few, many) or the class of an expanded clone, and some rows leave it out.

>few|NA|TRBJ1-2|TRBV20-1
TGCAGTGCTAGTGGAGGGTTAAACTATGGCTACACCTTC
CSASGGLNYGYTF
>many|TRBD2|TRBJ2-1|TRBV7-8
TGTGCCAGCAGCTTAGGGGAGGGGCGCCACAATGAGCAGTTCTTC
CASSLGEGRHNEQFF
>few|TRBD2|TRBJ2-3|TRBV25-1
TGTGCCAGCAGTGAAATGGGCTTTATGCTAGCGGGAGGGTCAGATACGCAGTATTTT
CASSEMGFMLAGGSDTQYF
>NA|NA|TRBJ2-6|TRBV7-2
TGTGCCAGCAGCTTATTACAGACAGGGGCCAACGTCCTGACTTTC
CASSLLQTGANVLTF
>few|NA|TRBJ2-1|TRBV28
TGTGCCAGCAGTGAAAGGTACAATGAGCAGTTCTTC
CASSERYNEQFF
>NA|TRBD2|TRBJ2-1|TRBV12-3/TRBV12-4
TGTGCCAGCAGTTCAGGACTAGCGGGAGGGCCACTGTACAATGAGCAGTTCTTC
CASSSGLAGGPLYNEQFF
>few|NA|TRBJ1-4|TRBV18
TGTGCCAGCTCACCACCGGACGTTGGATCGGTCGAAAAACTGTTTTTT
CASSPPDVGSVEKLFF
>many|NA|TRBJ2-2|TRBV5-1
TGCGCCAGCAGCTTGTGGCCGAGGGGAACCGGGGAGCTGTTTTTT
CASSLWPRGTGELFF
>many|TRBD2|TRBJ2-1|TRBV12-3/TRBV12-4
TGTGCCAGCAGTTTAACTAGCGGGGCCAAGACTGAGCAGTTCTTC
CASSLTSGAKTEQFF
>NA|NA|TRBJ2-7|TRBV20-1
TGCAGTGCTAGAAGGCTTGCCTACGAGCAGTACTTC
CSARRLAYEQYF
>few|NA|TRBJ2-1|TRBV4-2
TGTGCCAGCAGCCAAGAGGGTGCAAGGGGGAGCGAGCAGTTCTTC
CASSQEGARGSEQFF
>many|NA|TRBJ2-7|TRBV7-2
TGTGCCAGCAGCCCCGCCCAGAGGATACTCGAGCAGTACTTC
CASSPAQRILEQYF
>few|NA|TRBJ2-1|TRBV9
TGTGCCAGCAGCGTATTGGGGAGGCTCCCTGAGCAGTTCTTC
CASSVLGRLPEQFF
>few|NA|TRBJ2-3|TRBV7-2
TGTGCCAGCAGCTTAACTAGGACTGGCTACGAGGATACGCAGTATTTT
CASSLTRTGYEDTQYF
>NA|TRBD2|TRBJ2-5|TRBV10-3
TGTGCCATCAGTGCATCCGGGACTAGCGGGAGCGGGGCCCAGTACTTC
CAISASGTSGSGAQYF
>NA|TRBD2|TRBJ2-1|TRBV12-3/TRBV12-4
TGTGCCAGCAGACTAGCGGGAGGGGGGTACAATGAGCAGTTCTTC
CASRLAGGGYNEQFF
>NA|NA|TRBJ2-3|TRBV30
TGTGCCTGGAGTGTCAATCAGATCACAGATACGCAGTATTTT
CAWSVNQITDTQYF
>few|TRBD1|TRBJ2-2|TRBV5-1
TGCGCCAGCAGCCCGGGACCCGGGACAGGAATCGGGGAGCTGTTTTTT
CASSPGPGTGIGELFF
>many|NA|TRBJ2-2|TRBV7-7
TGTGCTAGCAGCTTAGCGGCCGGGTGGGAGCTGTTTTTT
CASSLAAGWELFF
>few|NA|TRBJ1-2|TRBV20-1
TGCAGCGCATCAGGGCCGGGCGGTGGCTACACCTTC
CSASGPGGGYTF
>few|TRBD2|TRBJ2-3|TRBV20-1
TGCAGTGCTAGTCTAGCGGGAGGGCCCGGCACAGATACGCAGTATTTT
CSASLAGGPGTDTQYF
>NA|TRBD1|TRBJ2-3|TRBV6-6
TGTGCCAGCAACAGACAGGGGGCAGATACGCAGTATTTT
CASNRQGADTQYF
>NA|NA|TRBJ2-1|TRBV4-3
TGCGCCAGCAGCCCTACCTTCGGTAGCTCCTACAATGAGCAGTTCTTC
CASSPTFGSSYNEQFF
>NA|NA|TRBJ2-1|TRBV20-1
TGCAGTGCCCCCCCCAGGGCAGGTCCAGGCAAGCAGTTCTTC
CSAPPRAGPGKQFF
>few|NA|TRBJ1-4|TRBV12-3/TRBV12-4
TGTGCCAGCACTACGGGGGCCGAGGGTGAAAAACTGTTTTTT
CASTTGAEGEKLFF
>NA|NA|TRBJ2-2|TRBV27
TGTGCCAGCAAGGCTACAGACCAGAGAAACACCGGGGAGCTGTTTTTT
CASKATDQRNTGELFF
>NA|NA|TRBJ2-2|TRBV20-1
TGCAGTGCGAGGCACGGACAGACGAACACCGGGGAGCTGTTTTTT
CSARHGQTNTGELFF
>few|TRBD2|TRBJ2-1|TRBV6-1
TGTGCCAGCAGATCTAGGAGGACTAGCGGGATAGCCTACAATGAGCAGTTCTTC
CASRSRRTSGIAYNEQFF
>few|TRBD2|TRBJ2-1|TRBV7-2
TGTGCCACCCTGACTAGCGGGACACACTCCTACAATGAGCAGTTCTTC
CATLTSGTHSYNEQFF
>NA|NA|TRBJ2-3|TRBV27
TGTGCCAGCAGAAGGGACCGATACACAGATACGCAGTATTTT
CASRRDRYTDTQYF
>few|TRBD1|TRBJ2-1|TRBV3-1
TGTGCCAGCAGCCTGAAGACAGGGGTGAACTACAATGAGCAGTTCTTC
CASSLKTGVNYNEQFF
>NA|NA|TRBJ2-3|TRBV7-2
TGTGCCAGCAGCTTAGGGCAGAGCCCCACAGATACGCAGTATTTT
CASSLGQSPTDTQYF